This T cell receptor beta chain stems from a study of OX40 agonist ivuxolimab in advanced cancers. For context, the study as a whole: The costimulatory receptor OX40 (CD134) was targeted by ivuxolimab, a fully human IgG2 agonistic monoclonal antibody. Prior anti-PD-1, anti-PD-L1 or anti-CTLA-4 therapy was permitted, and about two fifths of dose-escalation patients had received checkpoint inhibitors. The paper describes the monotherapy dose-escalation part (N = 52 patients) of the phase I trial of ivuxolimab. Peripheral TCRbeta sequencing was intended to test whether TCR sequence diversity was altered and clonal T-cell expansion was caused by ivuxolimab. Three dose-escalation patients achieved partial responses, one with hepatocellular carcinoma and two with cutaneous melanoma. The dose-escalation cohort was about 86% male with a mean age of around 64 years, ranging from roughly 23 to 80. Of the approximately 50 dose-escalation patients, hepatocellular carcinoma was present in around 20, melanoma in roughly 15, renal cell carcinoma in 9 and head and neck cancer in 9. Intravenous ivuxolimab was administered to patients every 2 weeks at six dose levels: 0.01, 0.1, 0.3, 1.5, 3 and 10 mg/kg.

V loses 4 bases at its end and J loses 11 bases; junction bases beyond the gene matches: 8. From a lookup of the germline V gene, CDR1 and CDR2 are SGHTA and FQGNSA. Taken from cysteine to phenylalanine, the CDR3 has 13 residues. Left in the record is the CDR3 DNA by itself, 39 bases read in frame from the first base. Patients with a history of autoimmune disease or receiving systemic immunosuppression were excluded from the trial. Peripheral blood for TCR sequencing was collected from all dose cohorts at baseline, on cycle 4 day 1, and on cycle 7 day 1. The samples were taken from a phase I, first-in-human, multicenter, open-label dose-escalation trial of ivuxolimab. The trial enrolled adults with locally advanced or metastatic head and neck squamous cell, hepatocellular, melanoma or renal cell carcinoma. Before TCR sequencing, CD4+ and CD8+ T cells were separately sorted from peripheral blood. Findings and caveats that apply to the study as a whole: Low levels of normalized T-cell clonal expansion were also shown by some nonresponding patients. The antigen specificity of the peripheral T cells that underwent clonal expansion was not determined. After ivuxolimab, more expanded clones were found on average in CD8+ T cells than in CD4+ T cells. Clonal expansion of both CD4+ and CD8+ blood T cells was observed from baseline to week 6 at doses 0.1 to 3.0 mg/kg. Partial responders in the 0.1-3.0 mg/kg groups had among the lowest normalized peripheral clonal expansion, especially among CD8+ T cells.

Genomic DNA was extracted from sorted cells for sequencing of the TCRbeta CDR3 region. The immunoSEQ Assay was used for sequencing of TCRbeta CDR3 regions. This immuneACCESS table, as held by TCRdb, lists in-frame sequences with V and J called but not all clones. Of the missing ones, under half trace to an unresolved V gene in checked studies; the others have no known cause. The sample has 78,000 or so clones on record, roughly 90% of them singletons. Over 0.35% of the sample belongs to the ten largest clones. As for this clone: The antigen this receptor binds is unknown. The input lacks base qualities; no much larger clone sits a single base away.

The sample here was CD4+ or CD8+ T cells sorted from blood, taken in a trial of the OX40 agonist ivuxolimab. This chain joins TRBV7-2 to TRBJ2-1; 7 bases in the junction line up with TRBD2. The clonotype was recovered from an adult with an advanced solid tumor such as melanoma, head and neck, liver or kidney cancer. Here is the DNA: TGTGCCAGCAGCTCCCTAGCGGAGGGGCAGCAGTTCTTC. This encodes CASSSLAEGQQFF.